This TCR beta chain was identified during a study of shared clonotypes between healthy human individuals. The wider study: CD4 naive and CD4 memory each took three plates per donor, while CD8 naive took two and CD8 memory one.

Each sample came from a Caucasian adult donor living in Nashville, Tennessee. Looked up from germline, CDR1 is SGHAT and CDR2 is FQNNGV. V lost 7 bases, J lost 4 bases, and 8 bases lay in between. The length of the CDR3 is 12 residues. Method: immunoSEQ multiplex PCR; TCRdb's copy keeps in-frame clones and lacks some. The sample holds roughly 2.5 million clones; just over 90% are singletons and the top ten take more than 0.12%. The chain employs TRBV11-2 and TRBJ1-3; D is ambiguous. The receptor was derived from a man younger than 35 in good health. The sequencing sample was made of naive CD4+ T cells sorted from blood. Subset specified: CD45RA+ positively selected. The CDR3 region is CASNSNGNTIYF. The DNA of the CDR3 is TGTGCCAGCAACAGTAACGGAAACACCATATATTTT.